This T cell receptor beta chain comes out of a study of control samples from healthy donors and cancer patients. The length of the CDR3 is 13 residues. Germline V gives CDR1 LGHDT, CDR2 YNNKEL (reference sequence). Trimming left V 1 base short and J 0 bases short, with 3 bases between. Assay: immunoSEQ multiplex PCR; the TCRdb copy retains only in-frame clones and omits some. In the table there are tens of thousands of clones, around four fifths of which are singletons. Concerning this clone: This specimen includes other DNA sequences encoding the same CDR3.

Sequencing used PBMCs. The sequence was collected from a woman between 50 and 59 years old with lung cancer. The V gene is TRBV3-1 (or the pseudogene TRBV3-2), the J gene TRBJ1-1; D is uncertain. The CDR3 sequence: CASSQAVNTEAFF. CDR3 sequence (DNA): TGTGCCAGCAGCCAAGCTGTGAACACTGAAGCTTTCTTT.